The 32 T cell receptor beta chains below were found in one sample sequenced in a study of regulatory T cells in long-lasting Graves disease. With iRepertoire HTBI primers and Arm-PCR of CDR3 regions, TCR beta libraries were built. MiXCR, applied by TCRdb to the multiplex PCR reads, yields one record per CDR3 protein. The sample records approximately 690,000 distinct CDR3 sequences, 30% being singletons. Time point reported: persistent/refractory GD, antithyroid drugs over 5 years with positive TRAb. RNA from PBMCs was the source of the TCR library. The sequencing used peripheral blood mononuclear cells (PBMCs), collected when the disease was refractory, from a patient treated with antithyroid drugs. All receptors derive from a female donor with Graves disease.

This clonotype was observed at least ten times. CDR3 sequence (DNA): TGTGCCAGCAGTTACTCGAACAGGGGGCAGGAAAAACTGTTTTTT. It is translated as CASSYSNRGQEKLFF. This chain uses TRBV6-5 with TRBJ1-4; 9 bases line up with TRBD1. The CDR3 is made up of 15 amino acids. The V segment lost 0 bases and the J segment 8 bases; nucleotides outside the gene matches: 4. CDR1 and CDR2 (germline): MNHEY, SVGAGI.

This clonotype has at least ten counts. This sequence joins TRBV2 and TRBJ2-2, with 8 bases that match TRBD1. CDR3 length: 14 residues. Germline V lookup: CDR1 SNHLY, CDR2 FYNNEI. The ends lost 8 bases at V and 4 bases at J; junction bases unmatched: 6. This CDR3 reads CASGTGGGTGELFF. CDR3 DNA sequence: TGTGCCAGCGGTACAGGGGGAGGCACCGGGGAGCTGTTTTTT.

CDR3 region: CASSVGLAGEVRGELFF. The CDR3 bases are TGTGCCAGCAGCGTGGGACTAGCGGGAGAGGTTCGCGGGGAGCTGTTTTTT. The chain recombines TRBV9 with TRBJ2-2, with TRBD2 matching over 14 bases. Germline V gene sequence: CDR1 SGDLS, CDR2 YYNGEE. This CDR3 has 17 amino acids. The ends lost 2 bases at V and 7 bases at J; junction bases unmatched: 7.

This clonotype came up a few times. The chain links TRBV4-2 to TRBJ1-1; maybe TRBD1 (5 bases). This CDR3 contains 15 residues. Trimming shortened V by 4 bases and J by 1 base, and 13 bases separated the two germline ends. CDR1 LGHNA and CDR2 YNFKEQ come from the germline V gene. The DNA for the CDR3 is TGTGCCAGCAGCCGAGGGACGCACCAGAACACTGAAGCTTTCTTT. Translation gives CASSRGTHQNTEAFF.

In its sample, this clonotype was seen a few times. The chain combines TRBV3-1 with TRBJ1-1; D perhaps matches TRBD1 (6 bases). CDR1 LGHDT and CDR2 YNNKEL come from the germline V gene (reference sequence). Deletions cut 7 bases from V and 8 bases from J, with 17 bases between. The CDR3 contains 13 residues. CDR3 in DNA: TGTGCCAGCACTCACGCACAGGGAATGGAAGCTTTCTTT. Its protein product is CASTHAQGMEAFF. The variable domain in full, completed from reference TRBV3-1 and TRBJ1-1, reads DTAVSQTPKYLVTQMGNDKSIKCEQNLGHDTMYWYKQDSKKFLKIMFSYNNKELIINETVPNRFSPKSPDKAHLNLHINSLELGDSAVYFCASTHAQGMEAFFGQGTRLTVV.

This sequence joins TRBV7-9 and TRBJ2-2, with D uncertain. The CDR3 loop spans 13 amino acids. CDR1 is SEHNR, CDR2 FQNEAQ, per germline (reference sequence). Trimming cost V 7 bases and J 2 bases, with 8 bases left between them. Here the CDR3 reads CASTPGNTGELFF. The DNA of the CDR3 is TGTGCCAGCACCCCCGGCAACACCGGGGAGCTGTTTTTT. Drawing the rest from reference TRBV7-9 and TRBJ2-2, the complete variable domain is DTGVSQNPRHKITKRGQNVTFRCDPISEHNRLYWYRQTLGQGPEFLTYFQNEAQLEKSRLLSDRFSAERPKGSFSTLEIQRTEQGDSAMYLCASTPGNTGELFFGEGSRLTVL.

This clonotype has just a few counts. The chain recombines TRBV7-2 with TRBJ1-1; D is undetermined. Germline V CDR1 and CDR2: SGHTA, FQGNSA. CDR3 length equals 14 residues. V dropped 4 bases and J dropped 1 base, with 10 bases sitting between them. CDR3 amino acids: CASSSPGWNTEAFF. CDR3 nucleotide sequence: TGTGCCAGCAGCTCCCCGGGATGGAACACTGAAGCTTTCTTT.

This clonotype was seen a few times. This chain links TRBV15 with TRBJ2-7; D may be TRBD1 or TRBD2 (6 bases each). Trimming took 1 base from V and 6 from J, leaving 22 bases between them. CDR1 is LNHNV, CDR2 YYDKDF, per germline (reference sequence). This CDR3 has 17 residues. As DNA, the CDR3 is TGTGCCACCAGCAGAGGCGCTTCCTTTTCGGGGGCCACCGAGCAGTACTTC. The encoded protein is CATSRGASFSGATEQYF.

The gene calls are TRBV29-1 and TRBJ1-5; TRBD1 might be the D (5 bases). Trimming cost V 4 bases and J 2 bases, with 12 bases left between them. CDR1 SQVTM and CDR2 ANQGSEA come from the germline V gene. This CDR3 is built from 14 residues. The CDR3: CSVGGGRGNQPQHF. The CDR3 DNA reads TGCAGCGTTGGTGGGGGTAGGGGCAATCAGCCCCAGCATTTT.

This clonotype has more than one count but fewer than ten. The chain carries TRBV10-3 and TRBJ1-6; 7 nucleotides match TRBD1. The CDR3 is 13 residues long. Losses at the gene ends were 2 bases for V and 9 bases for J; bases not matched to a gene: 1. Germline V lookup: CDR1 ENHRY, CDR2 SYGVKD. The CDR3 reads CAISEDRVSPLHF. The DNA for the CDR3 is TGTGCCATCAGTGAGGACAGGGTTTCACCCCTCCACTTT.

The table lists this clonotype with a few counts. This chain joins TRBV29-1 and TRBJ2-7; D is undetermined. The CDR3 extends over 12 amino acids. V was pared by 3 bases and J by 2 bases, with 8 bases between. CDR1 SQVTM and CDR2 ANQGSEA come from the germline V gene. The CDR3 coding sequence is TGCAGCGTTGAGCTGGGCACCTACGAGCAGTACTTC. Translated, it gives CSVELGTYEQYF.

The gene calls are TRBV12-5 and TRBJ1-1; D gene unclear. The length of the CDR3 is 13 residues. The V end lost 5 bases, the J end lost 2 bases, and 9 bases lay between the germline ends. CDR1 LGHNT and CDR2 FRNRAP come from the germline V gene. DNA of the CDR3: TGTGCTAGTGGTCTCAGTTTTAACACTGAAGCTTTCTTT. Translated: CASGLSFNTEAFF.

The chain uses TRBV4-1 and TRBJ2-5; 8 nucleotides match TRBD2. Germline-derived CDR1 and CDR2 are MGHRA and YSYEKL. V shed 4 bases, J shed 5 bases, and the junction held 6 bases outside the gene matches. The CDR3 loop spans 14 amino acids. CDR3 in amino acids: CASSPLADTETQYF. The CDR3 DNA follows: TGCGCCAGCAGCCCACTAGCGGATACGGAGACCCAGTACTTC.

The chain carries TRBV7-9 and TRBJ1-2; no firm D call. The germline CDR1 and CDR2 sequences are SEHNR and FQNEAQ (reference sequence). The CDR3 consists of 14 residues. V was shortened by 5 bases and J by 4 bases, with 14 bases between the two germline ends. The CDR3 nucleotides read TGTGCCAGCAGCCGTAGCGAGGGATCCTATGGCTACACCTTC. Encoded protein: CASSRSEGSYGYTF. Variable domain in full (rest from reference TRBV7-9 and TRBJ1-2): DTGVSQNPRHKITKRGQNVTFRCDPISEHNRLYWYRQTLGQGPEFLTYFQNEAQLEKSRLLSDRFSAERPKGSFSTLEIQRTEQGDSAMYLCASSRSEGSYGYTFGSGTRLTVV.

This clonotype appeared a few times. This rearrangement joins TRBV3-1 to TRBJ1-5; D gene uncertain. V lost 1 base and J lost 3, with 7 bases in between. CDR1 and CDR2 from the germline V gene are LGHDT and YNNKEL (reference sequence). The CDR3 loop spans 14 amino acids. Written as DNA, the CDR3 is TGTGCCAGCAGCCAAGCGGTTTCCAATCAGCCCCAGCATTTT. Encoded protein: CASSQAVSNQPQHF.

The table lists this clonotype with a few counts. The CDR3 here is CASKGEAGWTGGNYGYTF. The CDR3 DNA sequence: TGTGCCAGCAAGGGGGAAGCAGGGTGGACGGGAGGGAACTATGGCTACACCTTC. The genes are TRBV6-1 and TRBJ1-2; weak D call: TRBD1 (6 bases). Between the trimmed V and J ends, which lost 7 bases and 2 bases, there was a span of 26 bases. CDR3 length: 18 residues. Germline V gives CDR1 MNHNS, CDR2 SASEGT.

This clonotype was counted a few times. This chain links TRBV6-1 with TRBJ2-4; 8 nucleotides line up with TRBD1. The V and J ends lost 8 bases and 8 bases, in that order; junction bases with no gene match: 11. Germline CDR1 MNHNS, CDR2 SASEGT. The CDR3 consists of 14 residues. The CDR3 here is CASGPDRAGYIQYF. The DNA for the CDR3 is TGTGCCAGCGGGCCGGACAGGGCGGGGTACATTCAGTACTTC.

The rearrangement uses TRBV29-1 and TRBJ2-7; D remains unclear. CDR1 and CDR2 (germline): SQVTM, ANQGSEA. Between the trimmed V and J ends, which lost 1 base and 3 bases, there was a span of 10 bases. This CDR3 has 13 amino acids. CDR3 loop: CSVEGLGGYEQYF. DNA of the CDR3: TGCAGCGTTGAAGGCCTGGGCGGCTACGAGCAGTACTTC.

The V call is TRBV12-3 or TRBV12-4, the J call TRBJ2-2; 13 nucleotides match TRBD2. V lost 1 base and J lost 7; bases outside the gene matches: 15. This CDR3 has 20 residues. The CDR3 is CASSLGRQGLAGAVGGELFF. As DNA, the CDR3 is TGTGCCAGCAGTTTAGGTCGTCAAGGACTAGCGGGAGCGGTTGGCGGGGAGCTGTTTTTT.

This clonotype was seen a few times. The chain carries TRBV12-3 or TRBV12-4 and TRBJ2-7; 14 nucleotides match TRBD2. This CDR3 comprises 16 residues. V lost 5 bases, J lost 5 bases, and 8 bases stayed unmatched. Here the CDR3 DNA reads TGTGCCAGCAGTCCCGGGACTAGCGGGAGTCGCCACGAGCAGTACTTC. This encodes CASSPGTSGSRHEQYF.

The genes are TRBV3-1 and TRBJ1-6; TRBD1 matches 7 bases. CDR1 is LGHDT and CDR2 is YNNKEL in the germline V gene (reference sequence). CDR3 size: 14 residues. V gave up 5 bases and J gave up 11 bases; unmatched junction bases: 9. This CDR3 reads CASSKGQARTPLHF. CDR3 in DNA: TGTGCCAGCAGCAAAGGACAGGCCCGGACACCCCTCCACTTT. The full variable domain, its missing parts supplied by reference TRBV3-1 and TRBJ1-6, is DTAVSQTPKYLVTQMGNDKSIKCEQNLGHDTMYWYKQDSKKFLKIMFSYNNKELIINETVPNRFSPKSPDKAHLNLHINSLELGDSAVYFCASSKGQARTPLHFGNGTRLTVT.

In its sample, this clonotype was seen a few times. The chain has TRBV27 and TRBJ1-1, with no clear D. The germline V gene encodes CDR1 MNHEY and CDR2 SMNVEV (reference sequence). The CDR3 is made up of 15 amino acids. V was cut by 0 bases and J by 2 bases, with 10 bases left in between. In nucleotides, the CDR3 is TGTGCCAGCAGTTTATCTTTCCGAGAAAACACTGAAGCTTTCTTT. Protein sequence: CASSLSFRENTEAFF.

The chain has TRBV28 and TRBJ1-2; the match to TRBD1 covers 7 bases. V lost 10 bases, J lost 8 bases, and 7 bases stayed unmatched. Germline values: CDR1 MDHEN, CDR2 SYDVKM. The length of the CDR3 is 11 residues. CDR3 amino acids: CATATGSGYTF. CDR3 nucleotides: TGTGCCACCGCGACAGGGTCAGGCTACACCTTC.

The chain links TRBV7-9 to TRBJ2-7; D possibly corresponds to TRBD1 (6 bases). The V end lost 7 bases, the J end lost 9 bases, and 16 bases lay between the germline ends. There are 12 residues in the CDR3. CDR1 is SEHNR, CDR2 FQNEAQ, per germline (reference sequence). CDR3 nucleotides: TGTGCCAGCACCACCATGGGGGCAGTGCAGTACTTC. It translates to CASTTMGAVQYF.

This clonotype was seen only a few times. CDR3 sequence reads: CASSSGTVYSPLHF. CDR3 coding DNA: TGTGCCAGCAGCTCCGGGACAGTCTATTCACCCCTCCACTTT. V usage is TRBV7-9 and J usage is TRBJ1-6; 7 positions match TRBD1. CDR3 length: 14 amino acids. Germline V lookup: CDR1 SEHNR, CDR2 FQNEAQ (reference sequence). V shed 4 bases, J shed 8 bases, and the junction held 5 bases outside the gene matches.

This clonotype was recorded a few times. The rearrangement joins TRBV24-1 to TRBJ2-7; TRBD1 is a possible D gene (5 bases). V dropped 0 bases and J dropped 3 bases, with 8 bases sitting between them. The CDR3 spans 14 residues. The germline V gene has CDR1 KGHDR and CDR2 SFDVKD. The CDR3 DNA reads as TGTGCCACCAGTGATTTGACAGGAAACTACGAGCAGTACTTC. This codes for CATSDLTGNYEQYF.

This clonotype was observed a handful of times. V gene TRBV12-3 or TRBV12-4 combines with J gene TRBJ1-2, with a possible D match to TRBD1 (5 bases). The CDR3 is made up of 14 amino acids. V was pared by 2 bases and J by 8 bases, with 15 bases between. CDR3 region: CASSLSSQGRGYTF. The CDR3 DNA follows: TGTGCCAGCAGTTTATCTTCCCAGGGCCGGGGCTACACCTTC.

This clonotype was seen a handful of times. The rearrangement uses TRBV10-3 and TRBJ2-2, with D possibly matching TRBD1 (6 bases). CDR3 size: 14 residues. Per the germline V gene, CDR1 is ENHRY and CDR2 is SYGVKD. Trimming pared 5 bases from V and 3 bases from J, leaving 10 bases between. CDR3 nucleotides: TGTGCCATCAGTCAGGCAGGGGACACCGGGGAGCTGTTTTTT. Translated, it gives CAISQAGDTGELFF.

At least ten counts were recorded for this clonotype. This chain uses TRBV2 with TRBJ1-4, with D possibly TRBD1 on 5 matching bases. The V gene's germline CDR1 is SNHLY and CDR2 FYNNEI. V was clipped by 4 bases and J by 8 bases, with 8 bases between them. CDR3 length: 12 residues. The CDR3 nucleotides read TGTGCCAGCAGTGTCAGGGCCGAAAAACTGTTTTTT. This codes for CASSVRAEKLFF.

This clonotype was picked up many times. The genes are TRBV3-1 and TRBJ1-1, with D unclear. Germline V gives CDR1 LGHDT, CDR2 YNNKEL (reference sequence). Trimming took off 2 bases at V and 1 base at J, with 8 bases between the two ends. The CDR3 spans 14 residues. The CDR3 nucleotides are TGTGCCAGCAGCCAACGTGGCGGGAACACTGAAGCTTTCTTT. This encodes CASSQRGGNTEAFF.

The rearrangement uses TRBV6-1 and TRBJ1-5, with no clear D. V dropped 4 bases and J dropped 4 bases, with 8 bases sitting between them. CDR1 and CDR2 from the germline V gene are MNHNS and SASEGT. The CDR3 has 13 residues. CDR3 sequence: CASSGTANQPQHF. The CDR3 DNA reads as TGTGCCAGCAGTGGGACGGCGAATCAGCCCCAGCATTTT.

A few counts support this clonotype. The chain links TRBV7-9 to TRBJ1-2, with D perhaps TRBD1 (6 bases). The CDR3 is 16 residues long. Germline lookup yields CDR1 SEHNR and CDR2 FQNEAQ (reference sequence). V was trimmed by 0 bases and J by 8 bases, leaving 19 bases between them. The CDR3 coding sequence is TGTGCCAGCAGCTTAGCTACAGGGAGAGGGGCAGGAGGCTACACCTTC. It codes for CASSLATGRGAGGYTF.